This T cell receptor beta chain was sequenced during a study of cytomegalovirus exposure and HLA in healthy donors. In the PCR, 60 Vbeta and 13 Jbeta primers were used. Assay: immunoSEQ multiplex PCR; the TCRdb copy retains only in-frame clones and omits some. The table has about 190,000 clones, approximately 70% seen once. Germline CDR1 MDHEN, CDR2 SYDVKM. The CDR3 loop spans 9 amino acids. V lost 6 bases, J lost 12 bases, and 6 bases lay in between. Specimen: PBMCs. The rearrangement uses TRBV28 and TRBJ1-5; unclear D gene. The clonotype originates from a woman in her thirties in good health and CMV-seropositive. The CDR3 nucleotides are TGTGCCAGCAGCCCCGGCCAGCATTTT. The encoded protein is CASSPGQHF.